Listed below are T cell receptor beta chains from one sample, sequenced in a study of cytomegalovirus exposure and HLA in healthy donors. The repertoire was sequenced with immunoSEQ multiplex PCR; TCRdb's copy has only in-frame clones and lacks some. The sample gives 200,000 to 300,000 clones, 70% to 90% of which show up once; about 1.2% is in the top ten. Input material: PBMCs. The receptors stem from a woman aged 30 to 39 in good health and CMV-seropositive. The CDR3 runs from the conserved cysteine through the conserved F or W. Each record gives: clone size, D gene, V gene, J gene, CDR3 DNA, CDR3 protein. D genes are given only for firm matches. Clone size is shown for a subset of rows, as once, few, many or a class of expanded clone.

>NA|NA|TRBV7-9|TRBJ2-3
TGTGCCAGCAGCGCCGTATCCCTACTGAATACGCAGTATTTT
CASSAVSLLNTQYF
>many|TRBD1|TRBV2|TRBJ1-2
TGTGCCAGCAGTGAAGAGGGGGCTGCTGGCTACACCTTC
CASSEEGAAGYTF
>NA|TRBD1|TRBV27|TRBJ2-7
TGTGCCAGCAGTCCCTTGGGGGACAGACTTTACGAGCAGTACTTC
CASSPLGDRLYEQYF
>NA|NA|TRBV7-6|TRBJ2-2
TGTGCCAGCACCCAATTAACCCGGGACTGGGAGCTGTTTTTT
CASTQLTRDWELFF
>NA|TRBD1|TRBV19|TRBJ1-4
TGTGCCAGTAGTATAGATCTCGGGACAGGGTTTGAAAAACTGTTTTTT
CASSIDLGTGFEKLFF
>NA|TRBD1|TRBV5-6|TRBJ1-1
TGTGCCAGCAGCCCCGGGACAGGTTTCACTGAAGCTTTCTTT
CASSPGTGFTEAFF
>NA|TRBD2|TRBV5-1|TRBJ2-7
TGCGCCAGACTAATTTTTAACCGGGGGGTCCTCTCCTACGAGCAGTACTTC
CARLIFNRGVLSYEQYF
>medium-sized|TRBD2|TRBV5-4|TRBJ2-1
TGTGCCAGCAGCCTAGGGACTAGCGGGGAATACAATGAGCAGTTCTTC
CASSLGTSGEYNEQFF
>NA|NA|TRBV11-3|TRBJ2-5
TGTGCCAGCAGCTCCAGCTGGGGCGGGGCCAAACAAGAGACCCAGTACTTC
CASSSSWGGAKQETQYF
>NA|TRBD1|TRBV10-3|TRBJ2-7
TGTGCCATCAGTGAGAACAGGGGTCTCCCCTACGAGCAGTACTTC
CAISENRGLPYEQYF
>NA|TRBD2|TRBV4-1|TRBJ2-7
TGCGCCAGCAGCCAAGAAAAACTAGCGGGAGGCTACGAGCAGTACTTC
CASSQEKLAGGYEQYF
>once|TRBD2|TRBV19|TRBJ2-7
TGTGCCAGTGGACCAGCGGGAGGGCTGCCCTACGAGCAGTACTTC
CASGPAGGLPYEQYF
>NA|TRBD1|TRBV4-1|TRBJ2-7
TGCGCCAGCAGCCAAGACTCCGGGACAGGGACCTACGAGCAGTACTTC
CASSQDSGTGTYEQYF
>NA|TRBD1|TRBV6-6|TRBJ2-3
TGTGCCAGCAGCGAAAGGGGGCGTTCAGATACGCAGTATTTT
CASSERGRSDTQYF
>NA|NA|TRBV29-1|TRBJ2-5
TGCAGCGTTGAAGATAGGGGCCATTTCCAAGAGACCCAGTACTTC
CSVEDRGHFQETQYF
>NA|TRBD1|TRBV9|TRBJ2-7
TGTGCCAGCAGCGTAGAAGGGGGCGGGGAGCAGTACTTC
CASSVEGGGEQYF
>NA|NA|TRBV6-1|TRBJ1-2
TGTGCCAGCACCGAGGATAACTATGGCTACACCTTC
CASTEDNYGYTF
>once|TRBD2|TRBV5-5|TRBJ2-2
TGTGCCAGCAGCCCCGATTCTAGCGGGAGGGTAGTATTCCGGGAGCTGTTTTTT
CASSPDSSGRVVFRELFF
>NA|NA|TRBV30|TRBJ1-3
TGTGCCTGGAGTGGGCCCAGTTCGGGAAACACCATATATTTT
CAWSGPSSGNTIYF
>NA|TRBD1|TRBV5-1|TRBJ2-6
TGCGCCAGCAGCTTGTTCCGGGACAGCGCCCGCTCTGGGGCCAACGTCCTGACTTTC
CASSLFRDSARSGANVLTF
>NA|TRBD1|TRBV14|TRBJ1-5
TGTGCCAGCAGCGTCCGACAGGGGTTGGAAAGGGCCCAGCATTTT
CASSVRQGLERAQHF
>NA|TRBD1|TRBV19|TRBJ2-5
TGTGCCAGTCAGGACAGGGGGGGGCAAGAGACCCAGTACTTC
CASQDRGGQETQYF
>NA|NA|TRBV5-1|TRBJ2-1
TGCGCCAGCAGCTTGGAGCTCGGCAATGAGCAGTTCTTC
CASSLELGNEQFF
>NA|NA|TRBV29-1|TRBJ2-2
TGCAGCGTGCGTACAGGGTCCAGGAGCACCGGGGAGCTGTTTTTT
CSVRTGSRSTGELFF
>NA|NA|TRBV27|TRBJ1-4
TGTGCCAGCAGTTGGGAGGGGGATAGGGAAAAACTGTTTTTT
CASSWEGDREKLFF
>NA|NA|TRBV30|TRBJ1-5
TGTGCCTGGAGTTCCCAACGTGGCTCCAATCAGCCCCAGCATTTT
CAWSSQRGSNQPQHF
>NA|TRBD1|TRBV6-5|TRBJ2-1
TGTGCCAGCAGTTGGACAGGGAGTTTTGGCAATGAGCAGTTCTTC
CASSWTGSFGNEQFF
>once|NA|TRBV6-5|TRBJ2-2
TGTGCCAGCAGTTACGGGCTCCACACCGGGGAGCTGTTTTTT
CASSYGLHTGELFF
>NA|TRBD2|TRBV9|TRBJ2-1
TGTGCCAGCAGCGTAGCCGGGACTAGCTTCGATGAGCAGTTCTTC
CASSVAGTSFDEQFF
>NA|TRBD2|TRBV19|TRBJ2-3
TGTGCCAGTAATGAACTAGCGCGGAGCACAGATACGCAGTATTTT
CASNELARSTDTQYF
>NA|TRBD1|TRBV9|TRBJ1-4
TGTGCCAGCAGCAGGGCCCGGACAGGATTTGATGAAAAACTGTTTTTT
CASSRARTGFDEKLFF
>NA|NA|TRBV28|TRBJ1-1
TGTGCCAGCAGTTTAGTAGAATTCACTGAAGCTTTCTTT
CASSLVEFTEAFF
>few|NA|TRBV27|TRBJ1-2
TGTGCCAGCAGTTTGACTACTGGCTACACCTTC
CASSLTTGYTF
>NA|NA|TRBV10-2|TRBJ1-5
TGCGCCAGCAGTCCCGCAGGGTTAGGTCAGCCCCAGCATTTT
CASSPAGLGQPQHF
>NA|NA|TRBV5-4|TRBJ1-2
TGTGCCAGCAGCCCCAAAGTCGTGGGCAGCAACTATGGCTACACCTTC
CASSPKVVGSNYGYTF
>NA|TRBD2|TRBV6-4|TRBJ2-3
TGTGCCAGCAGAGAGAGCGGGAGGGCTTTGAATACGCAGTATTTT
CASRESGRALNTQYF
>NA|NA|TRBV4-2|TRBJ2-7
TGTGCCAGCAGCCCCGGACTTAGCTACGAGCAGTACTTC
CASSPGLSYEQYF
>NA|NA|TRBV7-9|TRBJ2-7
TGTGCCAGCAGTGGGACATACTCCTACGAGCAGTACTTC
CASSGTYSYEQYF
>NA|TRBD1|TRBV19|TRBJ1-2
TGTGCCAGTAGTGTCCGGGACAGGGTTGACTATGGCTACACCTTC
CASSVRDRVDYGYTF
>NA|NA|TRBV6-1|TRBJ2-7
TGTGCCAGCAGTGAAAGACAGCCGGGCTGGGGTGAGCAGTACTTC
CASSERQPGWGEQYF